The sequence of this T cell receptor (beta chain) was determined in a study of molecular identifiers for immune sequencing clone quantification. The CDR3 runs to 15 residues. V lost 4 bases and J 0 bases, leaving 12 bases between the germline ends. Germline CDR1 is LGHDT and CDR2 is YNNKEL (reference sequence). MiXCR was run by TCRdb on the PCR reads, yielding one entry per CDR3 protein. The sample lists about 630,000 distinct CDR3 sequences; around 25% were seen once. The chain is built from TRBV3-1 and TRBJ2-5; a possible D gene is TRBD1 (6 bases). The receptor comes from a human donor in good health. Some libraries in this study had Jurkat cell RNA spiked in. Sequenced sample: naive CD8+ T cells from blood, with Jurkat cell RNA spiked in. Sample subset: FACS-sorted CD8+CD4-CCR7+CD45RA+ naive T cells. The CDR3 DNA is TGTGCCAGCAGCCCGACAGGCTTCAACCAAGAGACCCAGTACTTC. Translation gives CASSPTGFNQETQYF.